This TCR beta chain originates from a study of shared clonotypes between healthy human individuals. Researchers partitioned CD4+ cells into CD45RA+ naive and CD45RA-negative memory subsets. Findings of the study overall: Sharing across four donors was highest in naive CD4 (roughly 5%) and lowest in memory CD8 (0.4%).

Replicate sorted-subset PCRs were loaded with around 220 ng DNA, about 28,000 T cell genomes. Libraries were prepared by immunoSEQ multiplex PCR; TCRdb keeps only in-frame clonotypes and omits some of them. Of around 2.5 million clones detected, 93% appear once; the ten largest clones hold 0.36%. Trimming pared 5 bases from V and 4 bases from J, leaving 10 bases between. The CDR3 is 13 amino acids. The germline V gene has CDR1 SGHTA and CDR2 FQGTGA. With regard to this clone: Its antigen is currently unknown. Other nucleotide sequences in the sample specify the same CDR3.

The chain carries TRBV7-3 and TRBJ2-3; perhaps TRBD2 as D (5 bases). Sequencing input: naive CD4+ T cells from PBMCs. Subset given: CD45RA+ positively selected. This TCR derives from a man younger than 35 in good health. Some clones in this sample may be carry-over from other donors' samples. The CDR3 protein is CASSGSSADTQYF. Written as DNA, the CDR3 is TGTGCCAGCAGCGGGAGTTCCGCAGATACGCAGTATTTT.